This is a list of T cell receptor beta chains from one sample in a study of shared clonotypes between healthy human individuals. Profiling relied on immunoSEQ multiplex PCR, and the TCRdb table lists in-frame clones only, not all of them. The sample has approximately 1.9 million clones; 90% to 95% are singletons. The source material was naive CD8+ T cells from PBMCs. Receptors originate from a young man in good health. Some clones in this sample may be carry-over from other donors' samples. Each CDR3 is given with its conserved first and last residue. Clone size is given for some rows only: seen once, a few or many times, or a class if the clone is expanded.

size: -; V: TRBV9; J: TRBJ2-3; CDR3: CASIPGTTSTDTQYF
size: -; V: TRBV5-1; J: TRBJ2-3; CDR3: CASSLWDSSSDTQYF
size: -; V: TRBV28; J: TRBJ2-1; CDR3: CASSPGLAGNNEQFF
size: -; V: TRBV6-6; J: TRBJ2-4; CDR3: CATQDRGRDIQYF
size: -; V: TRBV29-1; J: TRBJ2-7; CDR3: CSVKAGETYEQYF
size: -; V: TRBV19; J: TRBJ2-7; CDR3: CASSLRLARGDEQYF
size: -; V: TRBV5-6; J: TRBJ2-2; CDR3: CASSSPGPRGGTGELFF
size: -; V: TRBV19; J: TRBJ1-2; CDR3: CASTQAVWQANYGYTF
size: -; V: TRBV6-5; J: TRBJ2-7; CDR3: CASSTRQGSYEQYF
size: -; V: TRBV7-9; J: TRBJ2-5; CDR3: CASSPYQETQYF
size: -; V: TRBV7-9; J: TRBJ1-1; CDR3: CASRTTGPDTEAFF
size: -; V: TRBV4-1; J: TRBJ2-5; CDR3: CASSQKPGLAHGTQYF
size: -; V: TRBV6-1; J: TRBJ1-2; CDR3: CALNYGYTF
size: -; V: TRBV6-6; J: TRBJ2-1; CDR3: CASSYPGEQFF
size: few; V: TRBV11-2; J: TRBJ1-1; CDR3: CASSLGWQGRTEAFF
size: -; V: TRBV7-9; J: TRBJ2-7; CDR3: CASSLIQGSSYEQYF
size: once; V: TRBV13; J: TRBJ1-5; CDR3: CASSFRQAGQPQHF
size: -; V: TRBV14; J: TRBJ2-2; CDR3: CASSPKQGSGELFF
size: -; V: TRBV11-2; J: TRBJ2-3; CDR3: CASSLRDYQPDTQYF
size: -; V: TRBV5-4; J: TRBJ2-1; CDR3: CASSPGGYNEQFF
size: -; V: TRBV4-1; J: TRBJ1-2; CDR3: CASSRVEGVSNYGYTF
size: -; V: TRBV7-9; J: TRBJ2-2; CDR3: CASSFDTNTGELFF
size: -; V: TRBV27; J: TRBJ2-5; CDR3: CASSFSGVQYF
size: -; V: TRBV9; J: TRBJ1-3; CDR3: CASSVRGVGGNTIYF
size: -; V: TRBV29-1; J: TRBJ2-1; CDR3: CSVEPSGSNEQFF
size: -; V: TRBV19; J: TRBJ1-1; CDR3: CASSRPGTGPVGTEAFF
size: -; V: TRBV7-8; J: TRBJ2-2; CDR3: CASSSRLAGVLLNTGELFF
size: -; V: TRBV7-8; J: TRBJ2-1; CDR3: CASSPRTSMVNNEQFF
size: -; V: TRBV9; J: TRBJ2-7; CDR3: CASSVGIGGDIRYEQYF
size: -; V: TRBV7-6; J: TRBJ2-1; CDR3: CASSLAPSGAYNEQFF
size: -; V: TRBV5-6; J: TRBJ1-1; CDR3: CASSSGGFAEAFF
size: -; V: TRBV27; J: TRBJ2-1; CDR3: CASSLLASSYNEQFF
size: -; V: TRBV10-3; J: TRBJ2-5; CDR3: CAISTRDPGTSGFQETQYF
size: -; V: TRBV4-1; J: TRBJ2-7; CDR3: CASSQVRGSSYEQYF
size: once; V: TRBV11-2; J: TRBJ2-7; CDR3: CASSVRGRSYEQYF
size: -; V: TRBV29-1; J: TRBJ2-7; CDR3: CSVVSGRSYEQYF
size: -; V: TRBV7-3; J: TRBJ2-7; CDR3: CASSHGTGSSYEQYF
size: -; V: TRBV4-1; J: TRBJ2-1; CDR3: CASSRPPRTGVRNEQFF
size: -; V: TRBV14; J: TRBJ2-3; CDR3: CASSQDVSGWQDTQYF
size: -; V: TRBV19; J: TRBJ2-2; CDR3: CASSPLGATGELFF
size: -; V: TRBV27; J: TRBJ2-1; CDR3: CASSLLIEGQGEQFF
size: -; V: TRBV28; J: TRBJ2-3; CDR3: CASSLPSGSTDTQYF
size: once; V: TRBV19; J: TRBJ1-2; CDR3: CASRAPGNGYTF
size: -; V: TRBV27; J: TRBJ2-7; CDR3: CASSFGGHGLEQYF